Presented here are 2 T cell receptor beta chains from one specimen sequenced in a study of blood T cell repertoires in COVID-19. Assay used: immunoSEQ multiplex PCR; TCRdb lists only in-frame clones, some missing. The sample yields under 250,000 clones, roughly nine tenths seen once. Sequenced sample: peripheral blood. Receptors originate from a man aged 55 to 70 who had recovered from COVID-19.

The V and J genes are TRBV5-1 and TRBJ2-7, with 8 nucleotides matching TRBD1. The germline V gene encodes CDR1 SGHRS and CDR2 YFSETQ. V was clipped by 5 bases and J by 2 bases; unmatched bases: 18. The CDR3 is 18 amino acids. The CDR3 region has the DNA TGCGCCAGCAGGCTTCAGACCGGGCAGGGGGCGCTCACCTACGAGCAGTACTTC. Its protein is CASRLQTGQGALTYEQYF.

The rearrangement uses TRBV24-1 and TRBJ2-1; D ambiguous. The V gene lost 3 bases and the J gene lost 6 bases, with 11 bases spanning the gap. CDR3 size: 14 residues. Per the germline V gene, CDR1 is KGHDR and CDR2 is SFDVKD. The CDR3 region is CATSDLSTANEQFF. In DNA form, the CDR3 reads TGTGCCACCAGTGATCTGAGTACTGCCAATGAGCAGTTCTTC.